The T cell receptor beta chain described here comes from a study of blood T cell repertoires in COVID-19. Study context: Acute and convalescent COVID-19 specimens originated in the United States, Italy and Spain. T cells, B-cell-depleted T cells, or PBMCs provided the cDNA or gDNA that served as material.

From germline, CDR1 is GTSNPN and CDR2 SVGIG (reference sequence). The germline V and J ends were trimmed by 4 bases and 7 bases, with 14 bases remaining between them. This CDR3 contains 13 residues. Source study methods: Using reference gene primer amplification, nucleated cell counts were estimated. The protocol was immunoSEQ multiplex PCR, while the TCRdb copy is restricted to in-frame clones and leaves out a portion. That table furnishes V, J and clone size, whereas the DNA furnished D and trimming. The top ten hold more than 3% of the sample, which has about 150,000 clones, roughly 71% seen once.

The chain employs TRBV30 and TRBJ1-3; the D gene is possibly TRBD1 (5 bases). The sample consisted of peripheral blood. The receptor's source is an elderly woman with acute or convalescent COVID-19. Here the CDR3 DNA reads TGTGCCTGGACCGCCATTTCAGGGAACACCATATATTTT. This codes for CAWTAISGNTIYF.